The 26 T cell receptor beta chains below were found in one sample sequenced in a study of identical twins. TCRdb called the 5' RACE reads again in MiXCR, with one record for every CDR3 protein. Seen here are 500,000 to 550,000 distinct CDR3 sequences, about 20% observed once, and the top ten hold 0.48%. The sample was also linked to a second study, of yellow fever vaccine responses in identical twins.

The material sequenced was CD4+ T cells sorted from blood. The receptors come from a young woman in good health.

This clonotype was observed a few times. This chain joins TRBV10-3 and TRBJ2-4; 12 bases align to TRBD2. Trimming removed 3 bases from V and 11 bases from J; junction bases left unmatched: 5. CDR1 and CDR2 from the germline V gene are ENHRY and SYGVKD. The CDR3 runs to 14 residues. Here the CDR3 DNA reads TGTGCCATCAGTGAAGGACTAGCGGGGTCGCTTCAGTACTTC. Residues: CAISEGLAGSLQYF.

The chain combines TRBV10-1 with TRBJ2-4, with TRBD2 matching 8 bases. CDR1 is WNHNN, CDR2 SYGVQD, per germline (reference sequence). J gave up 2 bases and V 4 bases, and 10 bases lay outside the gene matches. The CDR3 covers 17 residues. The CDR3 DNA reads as TGCGCCAGCAGTGCCGGGTATAGCGGGACAACCAAAAACATTCAGTACTTC. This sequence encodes CASSAGYSGTTKNIQYF.

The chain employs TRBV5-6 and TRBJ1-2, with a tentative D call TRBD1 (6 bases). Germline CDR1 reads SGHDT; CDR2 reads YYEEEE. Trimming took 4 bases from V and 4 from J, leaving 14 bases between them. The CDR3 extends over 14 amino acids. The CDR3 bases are TGTGCCAGCAGCACTGAACAGGGTCTCTATGGCTACACCTTC. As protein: CASSTEQGLYGYTF.

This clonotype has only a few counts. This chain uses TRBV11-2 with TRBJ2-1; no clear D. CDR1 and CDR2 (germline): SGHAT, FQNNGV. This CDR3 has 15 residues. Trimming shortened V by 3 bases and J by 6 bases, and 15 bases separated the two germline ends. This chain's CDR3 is CASSFFPLGVNEQFF. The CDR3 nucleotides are TGTGCCAGCAGCTTCTTCCCACTTGGGGTCAATGAGCAGTTCTTC.

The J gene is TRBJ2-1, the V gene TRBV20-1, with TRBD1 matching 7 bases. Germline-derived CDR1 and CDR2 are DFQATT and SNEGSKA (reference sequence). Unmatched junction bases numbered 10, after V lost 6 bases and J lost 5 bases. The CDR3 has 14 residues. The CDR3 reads CSARRTGADNEQFF. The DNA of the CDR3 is TGCAGTGCCCGGCGGACAGGTGCCGACAATGAGCAGTTCTTC.

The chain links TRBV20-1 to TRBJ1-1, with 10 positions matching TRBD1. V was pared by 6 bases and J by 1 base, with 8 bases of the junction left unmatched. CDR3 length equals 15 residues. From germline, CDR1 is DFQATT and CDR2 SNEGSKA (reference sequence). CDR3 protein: CSAPPRTGGNTEAFF. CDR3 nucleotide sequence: TGCAGTGCCCCTCCCCGGACAGGGGGGAACACTGAAGCTTTCTTT.

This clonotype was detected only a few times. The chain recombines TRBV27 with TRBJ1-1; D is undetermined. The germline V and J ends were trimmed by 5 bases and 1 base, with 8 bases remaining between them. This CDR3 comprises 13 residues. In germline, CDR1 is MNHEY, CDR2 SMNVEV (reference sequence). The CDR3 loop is CASSRLQNTEAFF. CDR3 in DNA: TGTGCCAGCAGTCGCCTCCAGAACACTGAAGCTTTCTTT.

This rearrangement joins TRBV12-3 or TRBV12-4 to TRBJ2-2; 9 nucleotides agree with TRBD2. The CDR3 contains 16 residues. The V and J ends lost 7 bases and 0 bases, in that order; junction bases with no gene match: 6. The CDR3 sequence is CASTLIAGANTGELFF. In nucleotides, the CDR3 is TGTGCCAGCACCCTAATAGCGGGAGCGAACACCGGGGAGCTGTTTTTT.

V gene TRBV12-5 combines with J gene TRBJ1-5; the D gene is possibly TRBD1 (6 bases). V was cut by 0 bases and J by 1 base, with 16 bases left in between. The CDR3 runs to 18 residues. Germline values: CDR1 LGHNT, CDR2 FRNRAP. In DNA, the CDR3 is TGTGCTAGTGGTTTGGTAGTGGCGGGGGCGTTGAGCAATCAGCCCCAGCATTTT. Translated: CASGLVVAGALSNQPQHF.

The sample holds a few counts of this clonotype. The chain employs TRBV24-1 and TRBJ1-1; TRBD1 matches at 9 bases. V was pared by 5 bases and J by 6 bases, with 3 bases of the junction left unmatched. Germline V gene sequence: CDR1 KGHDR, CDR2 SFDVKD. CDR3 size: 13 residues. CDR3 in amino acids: CATSARQGAEAFF. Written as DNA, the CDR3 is TGTGCCACCAGTGCACGACAGGGGGCTGAAGCTTTCTTT.

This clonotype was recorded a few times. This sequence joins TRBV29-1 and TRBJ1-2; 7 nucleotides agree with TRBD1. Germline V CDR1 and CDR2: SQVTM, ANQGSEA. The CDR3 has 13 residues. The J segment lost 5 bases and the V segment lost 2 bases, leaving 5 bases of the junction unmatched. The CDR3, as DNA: TGCAGCGTTGAAAGCCTCAGGGGGTATGGCTACACCTTC. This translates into CSVESLRGYGYTF.

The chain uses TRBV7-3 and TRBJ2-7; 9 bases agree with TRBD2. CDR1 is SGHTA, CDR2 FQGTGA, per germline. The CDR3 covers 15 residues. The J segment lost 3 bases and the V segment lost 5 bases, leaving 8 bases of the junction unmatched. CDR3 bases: TGTGCCAGCAGCCCAGCCCCTAGCGGGGTCTACGAGCAGTACTTC. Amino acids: CASSPAPSGVYEQYF.

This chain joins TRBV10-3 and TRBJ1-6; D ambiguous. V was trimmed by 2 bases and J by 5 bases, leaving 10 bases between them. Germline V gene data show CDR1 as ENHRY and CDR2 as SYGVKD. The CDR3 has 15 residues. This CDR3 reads CAISEGLPDNSPLHF. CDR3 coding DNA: TGTGCCATCAGTGAGGGGTTGCCCGATAATTCACCCCTCCACTTT.

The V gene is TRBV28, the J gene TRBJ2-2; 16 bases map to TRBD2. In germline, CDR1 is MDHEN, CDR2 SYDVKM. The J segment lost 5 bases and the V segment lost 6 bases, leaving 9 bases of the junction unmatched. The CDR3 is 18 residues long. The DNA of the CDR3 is TGTGCCAGCAGCCCGGGACTAGCGGGAGGGTTGATAACCGGGGAGCTGTTTTTT. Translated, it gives CASSPGLAGGLITGELFF. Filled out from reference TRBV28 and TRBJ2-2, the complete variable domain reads DVKVTQSSRYLVKRTGEKVFLECVQDMDHENMFWYRQDPGLGLRLIYFSYDVKMKEKGDIPEGYSVSREKKERFSLILESASTNQTSMYLCASSPGLAGGLITGELFFGEGSRLTVL.

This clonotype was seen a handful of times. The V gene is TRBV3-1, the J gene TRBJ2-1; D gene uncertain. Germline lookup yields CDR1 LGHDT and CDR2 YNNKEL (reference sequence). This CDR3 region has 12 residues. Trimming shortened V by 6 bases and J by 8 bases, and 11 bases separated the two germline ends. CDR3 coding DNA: TGTGCCAGCAGTTACGCCCCGGATGAGCAGTTCTTC. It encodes CASSYAPDEQFF.

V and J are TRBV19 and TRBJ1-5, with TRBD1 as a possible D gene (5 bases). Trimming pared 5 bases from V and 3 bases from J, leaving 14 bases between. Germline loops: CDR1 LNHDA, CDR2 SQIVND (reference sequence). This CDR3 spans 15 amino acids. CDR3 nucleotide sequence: TGTGCCAGTAGTCCGGGGCCGGTTTACAATCAGCCCCAGCATTTT. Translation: CASSPGPVYNQPQHF.

CDR3 loop: CASSYSGAGTSFSEQYF. In nucleotides, the CDR3 is TGTGCCAGCAGTTACTCTGGCGCCGGGACTAGTTTTTCCGAGCAGTACTTC. The V and J genes are TRBV6-5 and TRBJ2-7; 8 positions match TRBD2. The junction had 13 bases not matched to a gene; V was cut back by 0 bases and J by 6 bases. Germline loops: CDR1 MNHEY, CDR2 SVGAGI. The CDR3 is 17 amino acids.

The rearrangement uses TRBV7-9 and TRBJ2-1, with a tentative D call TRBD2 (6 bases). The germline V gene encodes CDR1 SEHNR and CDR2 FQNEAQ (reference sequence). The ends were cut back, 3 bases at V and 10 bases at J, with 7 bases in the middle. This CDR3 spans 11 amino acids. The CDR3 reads CASSFAGEQFF. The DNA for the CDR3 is TGTGCCAGCAGCTTCGCGGGAGAGCAGTTCTTC.

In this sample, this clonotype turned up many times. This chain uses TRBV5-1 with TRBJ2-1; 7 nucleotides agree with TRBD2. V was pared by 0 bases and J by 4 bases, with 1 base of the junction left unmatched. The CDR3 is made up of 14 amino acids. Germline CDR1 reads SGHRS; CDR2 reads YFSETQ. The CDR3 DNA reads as TGCGCCAGCAGCTTGGCTAGCGGTTACAATGAGCAGTTCTTC. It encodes CASSLASGYNEQFF.

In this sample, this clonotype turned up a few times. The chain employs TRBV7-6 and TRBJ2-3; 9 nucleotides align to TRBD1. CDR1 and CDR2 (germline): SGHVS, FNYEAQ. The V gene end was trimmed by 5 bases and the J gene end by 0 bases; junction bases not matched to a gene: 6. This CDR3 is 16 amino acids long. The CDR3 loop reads CASSSGTGSSTDTQYF. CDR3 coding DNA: TGTGCCAGCAGCAGTGGGACAGGGTCTAGCACAGATACGCAGTATTTT.

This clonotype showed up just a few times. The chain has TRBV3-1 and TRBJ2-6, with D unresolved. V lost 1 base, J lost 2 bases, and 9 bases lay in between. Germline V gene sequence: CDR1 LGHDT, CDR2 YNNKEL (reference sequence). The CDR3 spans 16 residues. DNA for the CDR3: TGTGCCAGCAGCCAAGGACGGCCCCCTGGGGCCAACGTCCTGACTTTC. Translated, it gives CASSQGRPPGANVLTF.

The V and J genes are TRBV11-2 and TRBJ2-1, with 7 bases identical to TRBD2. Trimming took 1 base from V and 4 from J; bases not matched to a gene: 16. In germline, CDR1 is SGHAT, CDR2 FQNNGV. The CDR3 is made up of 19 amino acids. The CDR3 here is CASSLGPSSTSRKYNEQFF. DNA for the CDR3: TGTGCCAGCAGCTTAGGCCCTTCGTCGACTAGCAGAAAGTACAATGAGCAGTTCTTC.

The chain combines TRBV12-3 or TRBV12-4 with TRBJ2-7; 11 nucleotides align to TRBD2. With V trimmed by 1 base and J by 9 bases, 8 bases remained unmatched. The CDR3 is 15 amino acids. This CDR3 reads CASSLGTSGRRGQYF. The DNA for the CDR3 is TGTGCCAGCAGTTTAGGGACTAGCGGGCGGCGCGGGCAGTACTTC.

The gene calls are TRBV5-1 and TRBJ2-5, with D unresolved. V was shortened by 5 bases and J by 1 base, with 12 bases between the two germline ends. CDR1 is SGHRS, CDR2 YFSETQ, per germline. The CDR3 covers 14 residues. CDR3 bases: TGCGCCAGCAGGCAAACCCTCAGCCAAGAGACCCAGTACTTC. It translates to CASRQTLSQETQYF.

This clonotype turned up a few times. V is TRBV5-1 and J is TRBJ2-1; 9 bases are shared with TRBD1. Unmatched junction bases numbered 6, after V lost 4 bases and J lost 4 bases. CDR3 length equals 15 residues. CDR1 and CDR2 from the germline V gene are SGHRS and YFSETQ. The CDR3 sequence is CASSRGQGIYNEQFF. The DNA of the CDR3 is TGCGCCAGCAGCCGGGGACAGGGTATATACAATGAGCAGTTCTTC.

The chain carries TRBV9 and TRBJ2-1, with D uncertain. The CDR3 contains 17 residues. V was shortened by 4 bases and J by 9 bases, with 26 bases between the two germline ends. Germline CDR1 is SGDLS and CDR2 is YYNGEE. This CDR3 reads CASSQNKRTGPLGEQFF. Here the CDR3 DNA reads TGTGCCAGCAGCCAGAATAAAAGGACCGGACCCCTCGGTGAGCAGTTCTTC. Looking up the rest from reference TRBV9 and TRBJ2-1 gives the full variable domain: DSGVTQTPKHLITATGQRVTLRCSPRSGDLSVYWYQQSLDQGLQFLIQYYNGEERAKGNILERFSAQQFPDLHSELNLSSLELGDSALYFCASSQNKRTGPLGEQFFGPGTRLTVL.